Here is one TCR beta chain with its context. Its matching antigen is unknown. One entry per CDR3 protein results from TCRdb running MiXCR on the multiplex PCR reads. The table has roughly 70,000 distinct CDR3 sequences, roughly two fifths seen once; the top ten hold roughly 9%. The record originates from a study of breast tumors, draining lymph nodes, adjacent tissues. The study, taken as a whole, reports: Compared with lymph nodes, tumors were less diverse; compared with nontumor tissue, more. Luminal-like breast cancer showed significantly greater tumor-nontumor repertoire similarity than basal-like breast cancer did. That most tumor T cells come from lymph nodes remained unproven.

The TCR was taken from a female donor with breast cancer. Some clones in this sample may be carry-over from other donors' samples. The sample taken for sequencing was breast tumor tissue.

The CDR3 DNA is TGTGCCAGCAGCCAAGGGGACAGGGATAATTCACCCCTCCACTTT. Translation gives CASSQGDRDNSPLHF. The V call is TRBV4-2, the J call TRBJ1-6; 9 bases line up with TRBD1. V shed 1 base, J shed 5 bases, and the junction held 0 bases outside the gene matches. Germline V gives CDR1 LGHNA, CDR2 YNFKEQ. The CDR3 totals 15 residues.